Here is one T cell receptor (beta chain) with its context. Antigen: not known. This sample is drawn from a study of CD8 T cells in Susac syndrome. Notes on the study in general: The number of individuals included in the study's TCR sequencing and HLA analysis was acknowledged as relatively small.

Sequencing of TCR beta was performed on blood CD8+ T cells and on blood CD4+ T cells. TEMRA cells were FACS-enriched, with CD8+ and CD4+ T cells isolated negatively. With random hexamers, reverse transcription was performed on about 0.45 to 1 ug of RNA. Across 54 Vbeta and 13 Jbeta, immunoSEQ multiplex PCR amplified TCR beta CDR3. TCRdb reprocessed the immunoSEQ multiplex PCR reads with MiXCR, giving one entry per CDR3 protein. The sample records about 300,000 distinct CDR3 sequences, under 95% being singletons. CDR3 length: 18 amino acids. This sequence was found in a human donor with multiple sclerosis. The J gene is TRBJ2-5, the V gene TRBV21-1; TRBD2, the table's D call, lacks a check against the DNA. TRBV21-1 is an annotated pseudogene. Sequenced: CD4+ T cells from PBMCs. This CDR3 reads CASSNGGTSGRGRETQYF. CDR3 coding DNA: TGTGCCAGCAGCAATGGGGGGACTAGCGGGAGAGGGCGAGAGACCCAGTACTTC.